A selection of T cell receptor beta chains follows, all from one sample in a study of blood T cells in healthy people across ages. TCRdb reprocessed the 5' RACE reads via MiXCR and lists one record per CDR3 protein. The sample carries approximately 960,000 distinct CDR3 sequences, about 29% recorded once. This same sample was also part of a study on T cells of mothers and their children.

Sequencing was done on a sample of blood. The receptors stem from a woman between 35 and 50 years old in good health. Both conserved end residues are part of each CDR3. Each record gives: V gene, CDR3 length, D gene, CDR3 protein. D genes are given only for firm matches.

v_gene: TRBV10-3; len: 14; d_gene: -; CDR3aa: CAISEGRGGDTQYF
v_gene: TRBV2; len: 14; d_gene: -; CDR3aa: CASREGVRDTEAFF
v_gene: TRBV2; len: 12; d_gene: -; CDR3aa: CASWGRVYGYTF
v_gene: TRBV7-2; len: 16; d_gene: TRBD1; CDR3aa: CASSRRGQGAVHEQYF
v_gene: TRBV5-6; len: 14; d_gene: -; CDR3aa: CASSLVGSQDEQYF
v_gene: TRBV29-1; len: 14; d_gene: -; CDR3aa: CSVEECRVNQPQHF
v_gene: TRBV20-1; len: 13; d_gene: -; CDR3aa: CSAGNDGVYGYTF
v_gene: TRBV27; len: 14; d_gene: -; CDR3aa: CASARPPPNYGYTF
v_gene: TRBV7-3; len: 13; d_gene: -; CDR3aa: CASSLMELTEAFF
v_gene: TRBV19; len: 15; d_gene: TRBD1; CDR3aa: CASSLMTGSNQPQHF
v_gene: TRBV28; len: 13; d_gene: -; CDR3aa: CASLQGGSYGYTF
v_gene: TRBV7-8; len: 16; d_gene: -; CDR3aa: CASSLGDFSSYNEQFF
v_gene: TRBV20-1; len: 13; d_gene: TRBD1; CDR3aa: CSAPDRTNYGYTF
v_gene: TRBV12-3/TRBV12-4; len: 13; d_gene: -; CDR3aa: CACSAGQPYGYTF
v_gene: TRBV4-3; len: 16; d_gene: -; CDR3aa: CASSQELGLRYTEAFF
v_gene: TRBV24-1; len: 15; d_gene: -; CDR3aa: CAAGAGQGSNQPQHF
v_gene: TRBV27; len: 13; d_gene: -; CDR3aa: CASSLRGVGGYTF
v_gene: TRBV12-3/TRBV12-4; len: 13; d_gene: -; CDR3aa: CASSLRSQETQYF
v_gene: TRBV7-9; len: 15; d_gene: TRBD1; CDR3aa: CASSTSDRVADTQYF
v_gene: TRBV20-1; len: 13; d_gene: TRBD1; CDR3aa: CSATGDRGDGYTF
v_gene: TRBV5-1; len: 14; d_gene: -; CDR3aa: CASSLTGRDTEAFF
v_gene: TRBV19; len: 17; d_gene: TRBD1; CDR3aa: CASKAETGKGGNQPQHF
v_gene: TRBV3-1; len: 17; d_gene: -; CDR3aa: CASSKPLTDPAKNIQYF
v_gene: TRBV20-1; len: 13; d_gene: -; CDR3aa: CSARATGSCEQYF
v_gene: TRBV7-9; len: 15; d_gene: -; CDR3aa: CASSLTGAGDTEAFF
v_gene: TRBV7-2; len: 14; d_gene: -; CDR3aa: CASSRRVSYNEQFF
v_gene: TRBV6-5; len: 14; d_gene: TRBD1; CDR3aa: CASRTGRRQETQYF
v_gene: TRBV7-2; len: 15; d_gene: TRBD1; CDR3aa: CASSQGQGPYYGYTF
v_gene: TRBV29-1; len: 13; d_gene: -; CDR3aa: CSAVVGNNNEQFF
v_gene: TRBV20-1; len: 14; d_gene: TRBD1; CDR3aa: CSARAPGQGYGYTF
v_gene: TRBV20-1; len: 14; d_gene: -; CDR3aa: CSAWVELDLETQYF
v_gene: TRBV12-3/TRBV12-4; len: 14; d_gene: TRBD1; CDR3aa: CASRLAGTAYGYTF
v_gene: TRBV7-9; len: 18; d_gene: -; CDR3aa: CASSLYGQRLFGANVLTF
v_gene: TRBV7-9; len: 15; d_gene: -; CDR3aa: CASSPTGKGNTEAFF
v_gene: TRBV20-1; len: 14; d_gene: TRBD2; CDR3aa: CSAGTSSGANVLTF
v_gene: TRBV3-1; len: 17; d_gene: -; CDR3aa: CASSQDLSGISGNTIYF
v_gene: TRBV4-3; len: 15; d_gene: -; CDR3aa: CASSQQQGNNSPLHF
v_gene: TRBV29-1; len: 13; d_gene: -; CDR3aa: CSVEVVDSYEQYF
v_gene: TRBV27; len: 13; d_gene: -; CDR3aa: CASSFSTSYEQYF
v_gene: TRBV12-3/TRBV12-4; len: 15; d_gene: -; CDR3aa: CASGWGDGISNEQFF
v_gene: TRBV12-3/TRBV12-4; len: 15; d_gene: TRBD1; CDR3aa: CASGYRRTGTDTQYF
v_gene: TRBV7-8; len: 15; d_gene: TRBD1; CDR3aa: CASSPTGILGNTIYF
v_gene: TRBV6-5; len: 16; d_gene: -; CDR3aa: CASSYRTGGGHNEQFF
v_gene: TRBV6-6; len: 16; d_gene: TRBD2; CDR3aa: CASSDPSREADNEQFF
v_gene: TRBV3-1; len: 18; d_gene: TRBD2; CDR3aa: CASSPLPMLAGGMNEQFF
v_gene: TRBV20-1; len: 11; d_gene: -; CDR3aa: CSALTTDTQYF
v_gene: TRBV11-3; len: 13; d_gene: -; CDR3aa: CASSSRDIAGYTF
v_gene: TRBV30; len: 15; d_gene: -; CDR3aa: CAWSTDRLLGQPQHF
v_gene: TRBV28; len: 14; d_gene: -; CDR3aa: CASRSQATNYEQYF